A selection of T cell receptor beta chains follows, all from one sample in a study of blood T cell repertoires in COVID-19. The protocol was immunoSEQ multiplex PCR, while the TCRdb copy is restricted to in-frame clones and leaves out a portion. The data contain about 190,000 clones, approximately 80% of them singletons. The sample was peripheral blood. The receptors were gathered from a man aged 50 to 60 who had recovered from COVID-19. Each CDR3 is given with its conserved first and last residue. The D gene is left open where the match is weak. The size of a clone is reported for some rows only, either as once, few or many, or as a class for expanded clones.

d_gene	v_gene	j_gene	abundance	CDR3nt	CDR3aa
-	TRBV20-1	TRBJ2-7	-	TGCAGTGCTCAGACAGGTTCTAGGCAGTACTTC	CSAQTGSRQYF
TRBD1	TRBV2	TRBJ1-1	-	TGTGCCAGCAGTGGGAGACAGGGGGACACTGAAGCTTTCTTT	CASSGRQGDTEAFF
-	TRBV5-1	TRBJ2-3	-	TGCGCCAGCAGCTTTGCCGCTCAAACTAGCACAGATACGCAGTATTTT	CASSFAAQTSTDTQYF
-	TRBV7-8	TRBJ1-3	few	TGTGCCAGCAGCGAACAGGGTTACTCTGGAAACACCATATATTTT	CASSEQGYSGNTIYF
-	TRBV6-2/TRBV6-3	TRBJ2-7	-	TGTGCCAGCAGTTACTATGGGACAAGCTCCTACGAGCAGTACTTC	CASSYYGTSSYEQYF
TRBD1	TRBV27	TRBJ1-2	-	TGTGCCAGCAGAACAATACAGGGGGACTATGGCTACACCTTC	CASRTIQGDYGYTF
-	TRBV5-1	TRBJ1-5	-	TGCGCCAGCAGCTTGGCGGCAGGGGCTCAGCCCCAGCATTTT	CASSLAAGAQPQHF
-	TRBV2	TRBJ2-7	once	TGTGCCAGCAGTGAGGCCCTAGCAAGGTCCTACGAGCAGTACTTC	CASSEALARSYEQYF
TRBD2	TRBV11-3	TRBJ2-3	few	TGTGCCAGCAGCTTAACTAGCGGGCTAGATACGCAGTATTTT	CASSLTSGLDTQYF
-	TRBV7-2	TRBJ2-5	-	TGTGCCAGCAGCTTAGGATTCGGCGGGACGGTAGGATCGACCCAGTACTTC	CASSLGFGGTVGSTQYF
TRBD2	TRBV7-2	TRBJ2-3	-	TGTGCCAGCAGCTTGGGAGGGAGGTCCACAGATACGCAGTATTTT	CASSLGGRSTDTQYF
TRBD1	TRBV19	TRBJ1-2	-	TGTGCCATCTCCGGACAGGGAAGAATCGGCTACACCTTC	CAISGQGRIGYTF
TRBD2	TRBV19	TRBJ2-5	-	TGTGCCAGTAGTAGTGGTCTAGCGGGAAAAGAGACCCAGTACTTC	CASSSGLAGKETQYF
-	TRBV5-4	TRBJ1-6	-	TGTGCCAGCAGCTTGGATCGGGATTCACCCCTCCACTTT	CASSLDRDSPLHF
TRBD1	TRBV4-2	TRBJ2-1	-	TGTGCCAGCAGCCAGGAAATACAGGGGAATCCTCAGTTCTTC	CASSQEIQGNPQFF
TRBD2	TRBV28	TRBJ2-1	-	TGTGCCAGCAGTCCGGGACTAGCGGCGAATGAGCAGTTCTTC	CASSPGLAANEQFF
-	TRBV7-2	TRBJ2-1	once	TGTGCCAGCAGCTTCGGGGGAGGAGATGAGCAGTTCTTC	CASSFGGGDEQFF
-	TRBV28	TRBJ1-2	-	TGTGCCAGCAGTTTTGTTGCAGGGCGATCAAACTATGGCTACACCTTC	CASSFVAGRSNYGYTF
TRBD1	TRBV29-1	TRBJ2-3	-	TGCAGCCCAGTACAGGGGGAGACAGATACGCAGTATTTT	CSPVQGETDTQYF
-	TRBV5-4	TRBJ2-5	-	TGTGCCAGCAGCTTAGGAGGGAGCCAGGAGACCCAGTACTTC	CASSLGGSQETQYF
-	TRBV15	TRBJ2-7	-	TGTGCCACCAGCAGTGGAATCGCGGGCTACGAGCAGTACTTC	CATSSGIAGYEQYF
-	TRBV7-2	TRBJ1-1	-	TGTGCCAGCAGCTTGTTTCAATCGAACACTGAAGCTTTCTTT	CASSLFQSNTEAFF
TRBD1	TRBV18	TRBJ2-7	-	TGTGCCAGCTCACCCTCCGGGGGGACAGGGGGCACAAACGAGCAGTACTTC	CASSPSGGTGGTNEQYF
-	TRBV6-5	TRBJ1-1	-	TGTGCCAGCTGGGGGCTTAACCCTGAAGCTTTCTTT	CASWGLNPEAFF
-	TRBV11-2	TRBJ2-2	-	TGTGCCAGCACTAGAATGGACAGTAACACCGGGGAGCTGTTTTTT	CASTRMDSNTGELFF
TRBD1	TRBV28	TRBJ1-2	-	TGTGCCAGCAGGGTTCCGGGACAGGGGGCGCGGAACTATGGCTACACCTTC	CASRVPGQGARNYGYTF
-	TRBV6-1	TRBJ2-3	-	TGTGCCAGCACTAGGGACATAAACACAGATACGCAGTATTTT	CASTRDINTDTQYF
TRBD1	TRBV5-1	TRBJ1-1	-	TGCGCCAGCAGCTTGGTCATAGGACAGGGTTCAGCTTTCTTT	CASSLVIGQGSAFF
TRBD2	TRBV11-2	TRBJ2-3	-	TGTGCCAGCAGCTCAAGGGGGACTAGCGGGACTAGCACAGATACGCAGTATTTT	CASSSRGTSGTSTDTQYF
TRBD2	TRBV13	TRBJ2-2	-	TGTGCCAGCAGCTTGACGATAGGGACTAGCGGGACCGTTTATACCGGGGAGCTGTTTTTT	CASSLTIGTSGTVYTGELFF
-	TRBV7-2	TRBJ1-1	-	TGTGCCAGCAGCCCATATGGGGAGGGTTCCGTTTTAAGATTCTTT	CASSPYGEGSVLRFF
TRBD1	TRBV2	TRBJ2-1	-	TGTGCCAGCAGAGCCGGGACAGGAAGCTCCTACAATGAGCAGTTCTTC	CASRAGTGSSYNEQFF
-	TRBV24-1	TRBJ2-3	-	TGTGCCACCAGTGATTCCTGGGCCCAGACGCAGTATTTT	CATSDSWAQTQYF
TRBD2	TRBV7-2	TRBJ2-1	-	TGTGCCAGCAGCTGGAAAGCGGGAGTAGTCAATGAGCAGTTCTTC	CASSWKAGVVNEQFF
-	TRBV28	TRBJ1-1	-	TGTGCCAGCAGTTTACTAACCCGACGGGGTTCGCCTGAAGCTTTCTTT	CASSLLTRRGSPEAFF
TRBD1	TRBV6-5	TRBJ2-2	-	TGTGCCAGCAGCTTTGGACAGGGGTTCACCGGGGAGCTGTTTTTT	CASSFGQGFTGELFF
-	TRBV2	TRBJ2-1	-	TGTGCCAGCACGTCAGAGGACAGATACAATGAGCAGTTCTTC	CASTSEDRYNEQFF
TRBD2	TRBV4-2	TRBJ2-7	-	TGTGCCAGCAGCCAAAGCGGGAACTCCTACGAGCAGTACTTC	CASSQSGNSYEQYF
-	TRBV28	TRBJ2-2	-	TGTGCCACCGCGGGGCATAACCTCCTAGGAACCGGGGAGCTGTTTTTT	CATAGHNLLGTGELFF